This TCR beta chain was retrieved from a study of cytomegalovirus exposure and HLA in healthy donors. Primers for the PCR totalled 60 Vbeta and 13 Jbeta. Profiled with immunoSEQ multiplex PCR; TCRdb holds only in-frame clones, not every one. Among tens of thousands of clones listed, roughly 84% were seen once. The TCR comes from a man aged 25-45 years in good health and CMV-seronegative. Input material: PBMCs.

The chain's CDR3 is CASRRSGQGPWEQYF. DNA for the CDR3: TGTGCCAGCAGAAGGTCCGGACAGGGGCCGTGGGAGCAGTACTTC. V is TRBV6-5 and J is TRBJ2-7; 9 bases are a match to TRBD1. V trimming: 6 bases; J trimming: 7 bases; junction bases outside the gene matches: 13. Germline CDR1 is MNHEY and CDR2 is SVGAGI. This CDR3 is built from 15 residues.